The 9 T cell receptor beta chains below all came from one sample that was sequenced in a study of T cell repertoires in cytomegalovirus infection. Their antigens are not known. TCRdb reprocessed the reads with MiXCR, giving one entry per CDR3 protein. The repertoire holds approximately 910,000 distinct CDR3 sequences, with around 31% as singletons. Sequencing used cultured CD8+ T cells from PBMCs, obtained from culture after CMV antigen stimulation. Receptor source: a human donor in good health (CMV status not recorded). Some clones in this sample may be carry-over from other donors' samples.

This rearrangement joins TRBV14 to TRBJ1-5, with D tentatively TRBD1 (5 bases). Germline V lookup: CDR1 SGHDN, CDR2 FVKESK. The CDR3 totals 14 residues. V gave up 5 bases and J gave up 1 base, with 9 bases separating them. The CDR3 loop reads CASSCPGSNQPQHF. CDR3 bases: TGTGCCAGCAGCTGTCCAGGGAGCAATCAGCCCCAGCATTTT.

The V call is TRBV12-5, the J call TRBJ1-2; D perhaps matches TRBD1 (5 bases). Germline V gene data show CDR1 as LGHNT and CDR2 as FRNRAP. CDR3 size: 15 residues. With 1 base removed from V and 4 bases from J, the gap between germline ends came to 13 bases. CDR3 nucleotide sequence: TGTGCTAGTGGTTTGGGTACAGGAGAGGTCTATGGCTACACCTTC. It yields the protein CASGLGTGEVYGYTF.

The chain has TRBV12-3 or TRBV12-4 and TRBJ2-5; TRBD1 aligns across 7 bases. This CDR3 has 14 amino acids. V was pared by 3 bases and J by 3 bases, with 4 bases of the junction left unmatched. The CDR3 protein is CASSFAGQEETQYF. The DNA for the CDR3 is TGTGCCAGCAGTTTCGCAGGACAGGAAGAGACCCAGTACTTC.

This clonotype was observed a few times. The chain is built from TRBV19 and TRBJ1-5; D perhaps matches TRBD1 (6 bases). CDR1 LNHDA and CDR2 SQIVND come from the germline V gene (reference sequence). The length of the CDR3 is 15 residues. Trimming took 7 bases from V and 2 from J, leaving 15 bases between them. In DNA form, the CDR3 reads TGTGCCAGTACCTGGGGGCAGGCTGGCAATCAGCCCCAGCATTTT. Residues: CASTWGQAGNQPQHF.

On this clonotype: At one end, the junction sequence differs from germline, possibly due to a read error. J is TRBJ2-7 and V is TRBV9; 7 nucleotides match TRBD2. Germline CDR1 is SGDLS and CDR2 is YYNGEE. The CDR3 runs to 14 residues. The DNA for the CDR3 is TGTGCCAGCAGCGTTGGGGGGGAGTACTACGAGCAGTACTTT. This encodes CASSVGGEYYEQYF.

As DNA, the CDR3 is TGTGCCAGTAGTATCTCCTTTCTTGGAGGGGGGTCCACTGAAGCTTTCTTT. This gives the protein CASSISFLGGGSTEAFF. The J gene is TRBJ1-1, the V gene TRBV19; TRBD1 is a possible D gene (6 bases). V lost 3 bases, J lost 4 bases, and 21 bases lay in between. Looked up from germline, CDR1 is LNHDA and CDR2 is SQIVND (reference sequence). CDR3 length equals 17 residues.

Ten or more counts support this clonotype. The genes are TRBV7-6 and TRBJ2-3; either TRBD1 or TRBD2 may supply D (5 bases each). This CDR3 is 17 amino acids long. V was cut by 4 bases and J by 6 bases, with 23 bases left in between. Germline loops: CDR1 SGHVS, CDR2 FNYEAQ. In DNA form, the CDR3 reads TGTGCCAGCAGCTCCCGGGACCCCCGTCGGCTTCCGGATACGCAGTATTTT. Encoded protein: CASSSRDPRRLPDTQYF.

This clonotype is a singleton in its sample. Since a much larger clone is just one base distant, this may be a read error. The conserved phenylalanine or tryptophan is not found at the CDR3 terminus, so this likely reflects a read error. The V and J genes are TRBV7-6 and TRBJ2-1; D call uncertain. The CDR3 has 15 amino acids. CDR1 is SGHVS and CDR2 is FNYEAQ in the germline V gene. The CDR3 DNA sequence: TGTGCTAGCAGCTTAGGAGACGGTTACTACAATGAGCAGTTCTCC. Its protein is CASSLGDGYYNEQFS.

V is TRBV7-9 and J is TRBJ1-2; D ambiguous. Germline V CDR1 and CDR2: SEHNR, FQNEAQ (reference sequence). The length of the CDR3 is 13 residues. Trimming cost V 2 bases and J 6 bases, with 10 bases left between them. The CDR3 nucleotides read TGTGCCAGCAGCTTACCCGATCTAAATGGCTACACCTTC. Translated: CASSLPDLNGYTF.